These T cell receptor beta chains were read from a single sample in a study of blood T cell repertoires in COVID-19. The data were produced by immunoSEQ multiplex PCR, yet TCRdb's version contains in-frame clones alone and is incomplete. The top ten hold roughly an eighth of the sample, which has 150,000 to 200,000 clones, approximately 87% seen once. Sequenced sample: peripheral blood. The source of these receptors is a woman aged 70-85 years with COVID-19, enrolled during active disease. CDR3s include the opening cysteine and the closing phenylalanine or tryptophan. D genes are given only for firm matches. The size entry is marked missing in some rows and otherwise reads once, few, many or a size class.

clone_size d_call j_call v_call cdr3_aa cdr3_nt
NA NA TRBJ2-3 TRBV14 CASRQSGDTQYF TGTGCCAGCAGACAGAGCGGGGATACGCAGTATTTT
NA TRBD2 TRBJ2-1 TRBV2 CASRTSGMISYNEQFF TGTGCCAGCAGGACTAGCGGGATGATTTCCTACAATGAGCAGTTCTTC
NA TRBD1 TRBJ1-1 TRBV25-1 CASRGQLMNTEAFF TGTGCCAGCAGGGGACAGCTTATGAACACTGAAGCTTTCTTT
NA NA TRBJ1-1 TRBV28 CASVRGAGTEAFF TGTGCCAGCGTGCGGGGGGCTGGAACTGAAGCTTTCTTT
NA NA TRBJ1-5 TRBV4-1 CASSQVVGTKYSNQPQHF TGCGCCAGCAGCCAAGTTGTGGGGACAAAATATAGCAATCAGCCCCAGCATTTT
once NA TRBJ2-7 TRBV30 CAWSSTYEQYF TGTGCCTGGAGTAGCACCTACGAGCAGTACTTC
NA TRBD1 TRBJ1-2 TRBV4-1 CASSQMTGINYGYTF TGCGCCAGCAGCCAAATGACAGGGATTAACTATGGCTACACCTTC
NA NA TRBJ1-2 TRBV7-8 CASSLAGVGGYTF TGTGCCAGCAGCTTAGCAGGGGTGGGAGGCTACACCTTC
NA NA TRBJ2-1 TRBV28 CASSTPVRPQQFF TGTGCCAGCAGTACCCCTGTCAGGCCCCAGCAGTTCTTC
NA TRBD2 TRBJ2-2 TRBV19 CASMVGGRNTGELFF TGTGCCAGTATGGTCGGCGGGAGAAACACCGGGGAGCTGTTTTTT
NA NA TRBJ1-1 TRBV6-5 CASRGWTVVNTEAFF TGTGCCAGCAGGGGATGGACAGTGGTGAACACTGAAGCTTTCTTT
NA NA TRBJ2-2 TRBV15 CATSRAPRWNTGELFF TGTGCCACCAGCAGAGCTCCTAGATGGAACACCGGGGAGCTGTTTTTT
once NA TRBJ1-1 TRBV5-4 CASSGGYGQSLNTEAFF TGTGCCAGCAGCGGGGGATACGGACAGTCCTTAAACACTGAAGCTTTCTTT
NA NA TRBJ1-2 TRBV7-6 CASSPREQNYGYTF TGTGCCAGCAGCCCGAGGGAACAGAACTATGGCTACACCTTC
NA NA TRBJ1-5 TRBV6-6 CASSYDRGVGNQPQHF TGTGCCAGCAGTTACGACCGGGGGGTAGGCAATCAGCCCCAGCATTTT
NA NA TRBJ2-6 TRBV28 CASSLGGAGANVLTF TGTGCCAGCAGTTTAGGCGGCGCCGGGGCCAACGTCCTGACTTTC
NA TRBD1 TRBJ1-1 TRBV24-1 CATSEGGQGIAEAFF TGTGCCACCAGTGAGGGGGGACAGGGGATCGCTGAAGCTTTCTTT
NA TRBD1 TRBJ2-7 TRBV7-9 CASSQDRGEQYF TGTGCCAGCAGCCAAGACAGGGGCGAGCAGTACTTC
NA TRBD1 TRBJ1-1 TRBV20-1 CSVLTGAAFF TGCAGTGTCCTGACAGGGGCTGCTTTCTTT
NA TRBD2 TRBJ2-2 TRBV7-9 CASSLDGRLAVNTGELFF TGTGCCAGCAGCTTAGACGGTCGACTAGCGGTAAACACCGGGGAGCTGTTTTTT
NA NA TRBJ1-1 TRBV6-5 CASTYRVNTEAFF TGTGCCAGCACCTACAGGGTGAACACTGAAGCTTTCTTT
NA TRBD2 TRBJ2-7 TRBV7-9 CASSRLAGDYEQYF TGTGCCAGCAGCCGACTAGCGGGAGACTACGAGCAGTACTTC
NA NA TRBJ1-5 TRBV19 CASRVQGYNQPQHF TGTGCCAGTAGGGTGCAGGGATACAATCAGCCCCAGCATTTT
NA TRBD1 TRBJ1-5 TRBV5-4 CASSPGTGDQPQHF TGTGCCAGCAGCCCCGGGACAGGGGATCAGCCCCAGCATTTT
NA TRBD1 TRBJ2-7 TRBV30 CAVEGAQVGEQYF TGTGCAGTAGAGGGGGCGCAGGTGGGCGAGCAGTACTTC
NA NA TRBJ1-6 TRBV5-1 CASSLSGKDNSPLHF TGCGCCAGCAGCTTGAGTGGCAAAGATAATTCACCCCTCCACTTT
NA TRBD1 TRBJ2-1 TRBV10-3 CAINLGQGDQNEQFF TGTGCCATCAATCTGGGACAGGGCGATCAAAATGAGCAGTTCTTC
NA TRBD1 TRBJ1-1 TRBV7-2 CASSSRGPVGKAFF TGTGCCAGCAGCTCAAGGGGGCCGGTGGGGAAAGCTTTCTTT